This entry lists 14 T cell receptor beta chains sequenced from one sample in a study of blood T cell repertoires in COVID-19. Sequencing used immunoSEQ multiplex PCR; TCRdb keeps in-frame clones, though not all of them. The sample carries 180,000 or so clones, about 84% recorded once. The sample was PBMCs or T cells enriched from blood (not recorded which). Every receptor here comes from a woman in her twenties or thirties who had recovered from COVID-19.

V usage is TRBV3-1 (or the pseudogene TRBV3-2) and J usage is TRBJ2-7, with TRBD2 identical over 7 bases. The length of the CDR3 is 15 residues. Germline lookup yields CDR1 LGHDT and CDR2 YNNKEL (reference sequence). With 10 bases clipped from V and 2 bases from J, the junction kept 14 bases outside the gene matches. The CDR3 nucleotides are TGTGCCACGTCCCGAGAGACTAGCCGAGCCTACGAGCAGTACTTC. Translated, it gives CATSRETSRAYEQYF.

V usage is TRBV7-9 and J usage is TRBJ2-3; no clear D. The CDR3 spans 13 residues. Germline loops: CDR1 SEHNR, CDR2 FQNEAQ (reference sequence). Trimming left V 5 bases short and J 1 base short, with 7 bases between. The CDR3 DNA reads as TGTGCCAGCAGCCGAGATGGCACAGATACGCAGTATTTT. Protein product: CASSRDGTDTQYF.

This clone occurred a few times. V gene TRBV6-2 or TRBV6-3 combines with J gene TRBJ2-3, with D perhaps TRBD2 (5 bases). V gave up 2 bases and J gave up 2 bases, with 8 bases separating them. The CDR3 extends over 14 amino acids. The germline gives CDR1 MNHEY, CDR2 SVGEGT. This CDR3 reads CASSYEGVTDTQYF. The CDR3 nucleotides read TGTGCCAGCAGTTACGAGGGTGTCACAGATACGCAGTATTTT.

J is TRBJ2-3 and V is TRBV5-1; weak D call: TRBD2 (6 bases). The CDR3 runs 14 residues. V lost 0 bases, J lost 1 base, and 6 bases lay in between. The germline CDR1 and CDR2 sequences are SGHRS and YFSETQ. The CDR3 sequence: CASSLGLGTDTQYF. The CDR3 DNA is TGCGCCAGCAGCTTGGGACTAGGCACAGATACGCAGTATTTT.

V and J are TRBV15 and TRBJ2-1, with a weak D call TRBD2 (5 bases). The CDR3 consists of 15 residues. Germline values: CDR1 LNHNV, CDR2 YYDKDF (reference sequence). Trimming removed 1 base from V and 4 bases from J, with 11 bases in between. The CDR3 DNA reads as TGTGCCACCAGCAGAGGGGGAGAAGGGTACAATGAGCAGTTCTTC. As protein: CATSRGGEGYNEQFF.

The chain uses TRBV27 and TRBJ2-1, with 10 bases fitting TRBD1. The V segment lost 8 bases and the J segment 5 bases; nucleotides outside the gene matches: 3. The germline V gene has CDR1 MNHEY and CDR2 SMNVEV (reference sequence). The CDR3 spans 13 residues. This chain's CDR3 is CASRDRGNNEQFF. The CDR3 coding sequence is TGTGCCAGCCGGGACAGGGGTAACAATGAGCAGTTCTTC.

In regard to this clone: The junction departs from germline at one end; a sequencing error may be responsible. The V gene is TRBV6-1, the J gene TRBJ1-5, with D possibly matching TRBD1 (6 bases). Germline assignment: CDR1 MNHNS and CDR2 SASEGT. The CDR3 loop spans 13 amino acids. The CDR3 coding sequence is TGTGCCAGCAGCGAAGAGGGGGTTCAGCCCCAGCATTTT. Amino acids: CASSEEGVQPQHF.

The rearrangement joins TRBV7-2 to TRBJ2-7, with 10 bases identical to TRBD2. Per germline, CDR1 SGHTA and CDR2 FQGNSA. J lost 6 bases, V lost 1 base, and 9 bases had no gene match. The CDR3 is 16 residues long. CDR3 DNA sequence: TGTGCCAGCAGCTTAGTCAGCCTAGCGGGAGAACGCGAGCAGTACTTC. It translates to CASSLVSLAGEREQYF.

The J gene is TRBJ2-7, the V gene TRBV3-1 (or the pseudogene TRBV3-2); 8 bases match TRBD2. Unmatched junction bases numbered 9, after V lost 4 bases and J lost 1 base. This CDR3 spans 16 amino acids. Germline V gene lookup returns CDR1 LGHDT and CDR2 YNNKEL (reference sequence). DNA of the CDR3: TGTGCCAGCAGCCTTAATGCGGCGGGAGGATCCTACGAGCAGTACTTC. Protein: CASSLNAAGGSYEQYF.

The chain carries TRBV5-1 and TRBJ2-3; 7 bases match TRBD2. CDR1 and CDR2 from the germline V gene are SGHRS and YFSETQ. The CDR3 has 16 amino acids. V lost 0 bases, J lost 2 bases, and 6 bases stayed unmatched. DNA of the CDR3: TGCGCCAGCAGCTTGGGTCTAGCGGTGTCCACAGATACGCAGTATTTT. Protein product: CASSLGLAVSTDTQYF.

The rearrangement uses TRBV19 and TRBJ1-5; D perhaps matches TRBD1 (6 bases). The V end was cut by 2 bases, the J end by 4 bases, with 18 bases between. The CDR3 length is 17 residues. The germline V gene has CDR1 LNHDA and CDR2 SQIVND (reference sequence). CDR3 sequence (DNA): TGTGCCAGTAGTATATACGGCTTGGGACACTTAAATCAGCCCCAGCATTTT. Amino acid sequence: CASSIYGLGHLNQPQHF.

Here the CDR3 reads CASSTGTVQETQYF. The CDR3, as DNA: TGTGCCAGCAGCACGGGGACAGTTCAAGAGACCCAGTACTTC. The chain combines TRBV28 with TRBJ2-5, with 7 nucleotides matching TRBD1. The CDR3 runs to 14 residues. Trimming took 6 bases from V and 2 from J; bases not matched to a gene: 6. Germline CDR1 is MDHEN and CDR2 is SYDVKM.

This chain joins TRBV29-1 and TRBJ2-1; D is possibly TRBD2 (5 bases). The CDR3 covers 13 residues. V shed 0 bases and J shed 3 bases, with 6 bases lying between them. Looked up from germline, CDR1 is SQVTM and CDR2 is ANQGSEA. CDR3 DNA sequence: TGCAGCGTTGAAGAGGGAGTCTACAATGAGCAGTTCTTC. Residues: CSVEEGVYNEQFF.

This chain links TRBV28 with TRBJ2-7, with TRBD1 matching 10 bases. CDR3 length: 14 residues. The germline V gene has CDR1 MDHEN and CDR2 SYDVKM. V shed 1 base, J shed 6 bases, and the junction held 3 bases outside the gene matches. CDR3 coding DNA: TGTGCCAGCAGTTTATTCGACAGGGGGCCCGAGCAGTACTTC. Its protein is CASSLFDRGPEQYF.